Each of the 6 T cell receptor beta chains below was sequenced from the same sample in a study of cytomegalovirus exposure and HLA in healthy donors. Profiled with immunoSEQ multiplex PCR; TCRdb holds only in-frame clones, not every one. This table has nearly 200,000 clones, more than 65% appearing once. Specimen: PBMCs. Every receptor here comes from a woman in her 30s in good health and CMV-seropositive.

V is TRBV6-6 and J is TRBJ1-4, with 9 bases lining up with TRBD1. The germline gives CDR1 MNHNY, CDR2 SVGAGI (reference sequence). V gave up 4 bases and J gave up 8 bases; unmatched junction bases: 5. The length of the CDR3 is 14 residues. The CDR3 coding sequence is TGTGCCAGCAGTTTCGGGACAGGGCGGGAAAAACTGTTTTTT. This gives the protein CASSFGTGREKLFF.

This clone appeared a single time. The genes are TRBV5-6 and TRBJ2-1; 7 nucleotides match TRBD1. The germline gives CDR1 SGHDT, CDR2 YYEEEE. CDR3 length: 15 amino acids. With V trimmed by 4 bases and J by 5 bases, 9 bases remained unmatched. The CDR3 protein is CASSRGGLINNEQFF. The CDR3 DNA follows: TGTGCCAGCAGCCGAGGGGGCTTGATAAACAATGAGCAGTTCTTC.

The chain carries TRBV2 and TRBJ1-2; D is possibly TRBD1 (6 bases). Germline V gene sequence: CDR1 SNHLY, CDR2 FYNNEI. There are 14 residues in the CDR3. Trimming removed 3 bases from V and 2 bases from J, with 10 bases in between. For the CDR3, the DNA is TGTGCCAGCAGTGACTCGACAGGAAACTATGGCTACACCTTC. Its translation is CASSDSTGNYGYTF.

The genes are TRBV27 and TRBJ2-1; TRBD2 matches at 11 bases. Trimming removed 5 bases from V and 5 bases from J; junction bases left unmatched: 11. The V gene's germline CDR1 is MNHEY and CDR2 SMNVEV (reference sequence). The CDR3 sequence is 17 residues long. DNA for the CDR3: TGTGCCAGCAGTCCCCCAGCGGGGACTAGCGGAGACAATGAGCAGTTCTTC. Amino acid sequence: CASSPPAGTSGDNEQFF.

The J gene is TRBJ1-5, the V gene TRBV4-2, with unresolved D. V was trimmed by 4 bases and J by 3 bases, leaving 7 bases between them. Germline CDR1 reads LGHNA; CDR2 reads YNFKEQ. This CDR3 comprises 13 residues. The DNA of the CDR3 is TGTGCCAGCAGCCTGACACCCAATCAGCCCCAGCATTTT. Translation gives CASSLTPNQPQHF.

This chain joins TRBV5-1 and TRBJ1-1; 10 nucleotides agree with TRBD1. After removal of 1 base from V and 4 bases from J, the junction contained 10 bases not matched to a gene. This CDR3 contains 17 residues. CDR1 and CDR2 (germline): SGHRS, YFSETQ. CDR3 sequence (DNA): TGCGCCAGCAGCTTGACCGTGACAGGGGGCTTTGGCACTGAAGCTTTCTTT. It codes for CASSLTVTGGFGTEAFF.